This T cell receptor (beta chain) was profiled in a study of cytomegalovirus exposure and HLA in healthy donors. The PCR contained 60 Vbeta and 13 Jbeta primers. Using immunoSEQ multiplex PCR, the repertoire was profiled, and TCRdb retains in-frame clones only, with some absent. The sample lists about 94,000 clones, about 80% occurring once. The sequence came from a man between 35 and 55 years old in good health and CMV-seropositive. Sample: PBMCs.

CDR3 protein: CAGRSQGARDTGELFF. The CDR3 DNA reads TGTGCAGGTCGCTCACAGGGGGCTAGGGACACCGGGGAGCTGTTTTTT. The V gene is TRBV12-2, the J gene TRBJ2-2; the DNA was not used to check the table's D call, TRBD1. TRBV12-2 is tagged as a pseudogene. The CDR3 contains 16 residues.